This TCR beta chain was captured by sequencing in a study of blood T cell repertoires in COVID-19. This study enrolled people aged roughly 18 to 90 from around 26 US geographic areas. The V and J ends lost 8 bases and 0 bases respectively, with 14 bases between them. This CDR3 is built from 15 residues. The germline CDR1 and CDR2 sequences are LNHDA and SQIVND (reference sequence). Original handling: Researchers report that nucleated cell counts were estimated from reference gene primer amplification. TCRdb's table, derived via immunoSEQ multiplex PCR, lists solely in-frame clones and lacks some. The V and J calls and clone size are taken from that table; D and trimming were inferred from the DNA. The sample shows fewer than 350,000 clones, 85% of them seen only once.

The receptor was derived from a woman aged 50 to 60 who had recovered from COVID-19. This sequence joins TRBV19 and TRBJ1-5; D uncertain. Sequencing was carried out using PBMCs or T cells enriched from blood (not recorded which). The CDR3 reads CASLVVHSSNQPQHF. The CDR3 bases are TGTGCCAGTTTAGTGGTGCACTCTAGCAATCAGCCCCAGCATTTT.